This T cell receptor beta chain was sequenced for a study of T cells in tuberculosis. The CDR3 totals 13 residues. Trimming took off 2 bases at V and 0 bases at J, with 6 bases between the two ends. CDR1 SGHRS and CDR2 YFSETQ come from the germline V gene. Some clones are missing from TCRdb's copy, which holds only in-frame ones; the method was immunoSEQ multiplex PCR. The data hold about 58,000 clones, with around 90% observed a single time. After thawing and overnight rest, PBMC were stained with GMM-loaded CD1B tetramer, viability dye and anti-CD3 for sorting. The CD1B tetramers carried C32 glucose monomycolate purified from Rhodococcus equi.

The sample consisted of CD1b-GMM tetramer-negative cells sorted from PBMCs. The chain carries TRBV5-1 and TRBJ2-7, with TRBD1 as a possible D gene (5 bases). This TCR derives from an adult woman with latent tuberculosis. The CDR3 loop reads CASSFDSSYEQYF. CDR3 nucleotide sequence: TGCGCCAGCAGCTTTGACAGCTCCTACGAGCAGTACTTC. Variable domain in full (rest from reference TRBV5-1 and TRBJ2-7): KAGVTQTPRYLIKTRGQQVTLSCSPISGHRSVSWYQQTPGQGLQFLFEYFSETQRNKGNFPGRFSGRQFSNSRSEMNVSTLELGDSALYLCASSFDSSYEQYFGPGTRLTVT.